The 10 T cell receptor beta chains in this list originate from one sample, sequenced in a study of cytomegalovirus exposure and HLA in healthy donors. The PCR made use of 60 Vbeta and 13 Jbeta primers. The protocol was immunoSEQ multiplex PCR, while the TCRdb copy is restricted to in-frame clones and leaves out a portion. Among around 160,000 clones listed, approximately 88% were seen once. Source material: PBMCs. The receptors derive from a woman aged 18-35 years in good health and CMV-seronegative.

CDR3 DNA: TGTGCCAGCAGCACCTCTCCGGGGACGCAGTATTTT. It is translated as CASSTSPGTQYF. The chain combines TRBV28 with TRBJ2-3, with a weak D call TRBD2 (5 bases). Germline V gene sequence: CDR1 MDHEN, CDR2 SYDVKM. V was pared by 6 bases and J by 9 bases, with 13 bases between. The CDR3 loop spans 12 amino acids.

The chain recombines TRBV27 with TRBJ2-1; D remains unclear. This CDR3 is 16 amino acids long. CDR1 is MNHEY, CDR2 SMNVEV, per germline (reference sequence). Between the trimmed V and J ends, which lost 4 bases and 2 bases, there was a span of 15 bases. The DNA of the CDR3 is TGTGCCAGCAGTTCCGCTCAGGTGCTAACCTACAATGAGCAGTTCTTC. It translates to CASSSAQVLTYNEQFF.

A single count supports this clone. The chain employs TRBV6-1 and TRBJ2-3; a possible D gene is TRBD1 (5 bases). Trimming took off 2 bases at V and 7 bases at J, with 7 bases between the two ends. This CDR3 contains 12 residues. Germline values: CDR1 MNHNS, CDR2 SASEGT. CDR3 residues: CASSEYRNTQYF. CDR3 sequence (DNA): TGTGCCAGCAGTGAATACAGGAATACGCAGTATTTT.

In its sample, this clone was seen a few times. This chain connects TRBV5-1 to TRBJ2-7; D gene uncertain. CDR1 and CDR2 from the germline V gene are SGHRS and YFSETQ. There are 11 residues in the CDR3. V gave up 4 bases and J gave up 2 bases, with 4 bases separating them. The CDR3 nucleotides read TGCGCCAGCAGCGCGGCCTACGAGCAGTACTTC. Protein product: CASSAAYEQYF.

The chain uses TRBV9 and TRBJ2-2, with D unclear. Trimming stripped 0 bases from V and 7 bases from J, with 7 bases between. Germline CDR1 is SGDLS and CDR2 is YYNGEE. The CDR3 runs to 13 residues. CDR3 in amino acids: CASSVVIDGELFF. The CDR3 region has the DNA TGTGCCAGCAGCGTAGTGATAGACGGGGAGCTGTTTTTT.

This clone was seen a handful of times. The chain couples TRBV29-1 to TRBJ2-4; 8 bases map to TRBD1. CDR3 length: 18 residues. V was pared by 4 bases and J by 0 bases, with 14 bases of the junction left unmatched. Germline lookup yields CDR1 SQVTM and CDR2 ANQGSEA. CDR3 region: CSVGRGTGAVLAKNIQYF. The CDR3 nucleotides are TGCAGCGTTGGTAGAGGGACAGGAGCAGTTCTAGCCAAAAACATTCAGTACTTC.

This clone is a singleton in its sample. The V gene is TRBV7-9, the J gene TRBJ2-3; D is undetermined. The CDR3 runs 13 residues. Trimming removed 5 bases at V and 7 bases at J, with 13 bases between. The germline V gene has CDR1 SEHNR and CDR2 FQNEAQ (reference sequence). DNA for the CDR3: TGTGCCAGCAGCCCGGAGCTCGTTTATACGCAGTATTTT. Amino acids: CASSPELVYTQYF.

J is TRBJ2-3 and V is TRBV7-9; 7 bases are a match to TRBD2. V shed 5 bases, J shed 0 bases, and the junction held 5 bases outside the gene matches. Germline V CDR1 and CDR2: SEHNR, FQNEAQ (reference sequence). The CDR3 totals 15 residues. CDR3 loop: CASSLGRGSTDTQYF. In DNA, the CDR3 is TGTGCCAGCAGCCTAGGGCGGGGGAGCACAGATACGCAGTATTTT. The entire variable domain, with the rest obtained from reference TRBV7-9 and TRBJ2-3, is as follows: DTGVSQNPRHKITKRGQNVTFRCDPISEHNRLYWYRQTLGQGPEFLTYFQNEAQLEKSRLLSDRFSAERPKGSFSTLEIQRTEQGDSAMYLCASSLGRGSTDTQYFGPGTRLTVL.

V gene TRBV10-1 combines with J gene TRBJ2-3; D uncertain. From germline, CDR1 is WNHNN and CDR2 SYGVQD (reference sequence). V was clipped by 2 bases and J by 1 base, with 10 bases between them. The CDR3 is made up of 15 amino acids. CDR3 residues: CASSEPYSGTDTQYF. The CDR3 region has the DNA TGCGCCAGCAGTGAGCCATACTCCGGCACAGATACGCAGTATTTT.

The chain links TRBV19 to TRBJ2-7; TRBD1 matches 9 bases. Germline CDR1 and CDR2: LNHDA and SQIVND (reference sequence). J was trimmed by 5 bases and V by 6 bases; bases with no gene match: 5. This CDR3 comprises 13 residues. This chain's CDR3 is CASSRDRDDEQYF. The CDR3 coding sequence is TGTGCCAGTAGCCGGGACAGGGACGACGAGCAGTACTTC.